This T cell receptor (beta chain) came from a study of T cells after yellow fever vaccination. V trimming: 6 bases; J trimming: 5 bases; junction bases outside the gene matches: 14. The CDR3 is made up of 16 amino acids. Germline CDR1 and CDR2: MNHEY and SVGAGI. This clonotype was detected only a few times. TCRdb called the 5' RACE reads again in MiXCR, with one record for every CDR3 protein. The sample holds approximately 140,000 distinct CDR3 sequences, more than 6% seen once. The material sequenced was CD4+ T cells sorted from PBMCs, taken 5 days after the yellow fever booster vaccination. The clonotype was recovered from a man aged 25-45 years who received the YFV17D yellow fever vaccine. The chain links TRBV6-5 to TRBJ2-3; 7 bases agree with TRBD2. The CDR3, as DNA: TGTGCCAGCAGATCCGGGACTAACTTGGGGGGAGATACGCAGTATTTT. Its translation: CASRSGTNLGGDTQYF.